The rows below give T cell receptor beta chains drawn from one sample of a study of identical twins. MiXCR was run by TCRdb on the 5' RACE reads, yielding one entry per CDR3 protein. The sample yields roughly 260,000 distinct CDR3 sequences, 6.5% to 9% seen once. The sample was also linked to a second study, of yellow fever vaccine responses in identical twins.

Sequencing was carried out using CD8+ T cells sorted from blood. The receptors stem from a woman under 30 in good health. CDR3s include the opening cysteine and the closing phenylalanine or tryptophan. D genes are given only for firm matches. Clone size is stated in some rows and not others, as once, few, many or a class when expanded.

>TRBV28|14|.|TRBJ2-7|.
TGTGCCAGCAGTTTGCAGGGGATGTCCTACGAGCAGTACTTC
CASSLQGMSYEQYF
>TRBV3-1|17|few|TRBJ1-2|TRBD1
TGTGCCAGCAGCCCTGACAGGGGGGGATCGTATAACTATGGCTACACCTTC
CASSPDRGGSYNYGYTF
>TRBV4-1|15|many|TRBJ2-1|.
TGCGCCAGCAGCCAAGAAAGCGGGTCAAACAATGAGCAGTTCTTC
CASSQESGSNNEQFF
>TRBV7-6|15|few|TRBJ1-6|TRBD1
TGTGCCAGCAGCCAAGGGGGCGCGGGTAATTCACCCCTCCACTTT
CASSQGGAGNSPLHF
>TRBV6-1|12|few|TRBJ1-1|.
TGTGCCAGCGGTCTTCTGGGGACTGAAGCTTTCTTT
CASGLLGTEAFF
>TRBV20-1|20|.|TRBJ1-4|.
TGCAGTGCTAGAGATTCCCACAGCACCCGAGGCGAACAAGAGAATGAAAAACTGTTTTTT
CSARDSHSTRGEQENEKLFF
>TRBV5-1|14|few|TRBJ2-1|.
TGCGCCAGCAGCCCTGGGTTTGGGCTTAATGAGCAGTTCTTC
CASSPGFGLNEQFF
>TRBV7-6|13|.|TRBJ1-5|.
TGTGCCAGCAGCTTAGCGATCGGTCAGCCCCAGCATTTT
CASSLAIGQPQHF
>TRBV20-1|14|few|TRBJ2-5|.
TGCAGTGCTAGAGATGGGACGGCTCAAGAGACCCAGTACTTC
CSARDGTAQETQYF
>TRBV5-6|15|.|TRBJ2-7|TRBD1
TGTGCCAGCAGCTTTTCCGGGACAGACGTCTACGAGCAGTACTTC
CASSFSGTDVYEQYF
>TRBV28|17|many|TRBJ1-6|.
TGTGCCAGCAGTTCCCCGGGTTTCCCCGTCTATAATTCACCCCTCCACTTT
CASSSPGFPVYNSPLHF
>TRBV3-1|20|once|TRBJ1-1|TRBD1
TGTGCCAGCAGCCAAGGGTGGTGGGGTGTCACAGGGGGGAAAAACACTGAAGCTTTCTTT
CASSQGWWGVTGGKNTEAFF
>TRBV7-7|16|.|TRBJ2-5|.
TGTGCCAGCAGCTTAAATGGGGACTTCATACAAGAGACCCAGTACTTC
CASSLNGDFIQETQYF
>TRBV12-3/TRBV12-4|13|many|TRBJ1-1|.
TGTGCCAGCAGTTTCGGACTCGATAGAACAGCTTTCTTT
CASSFGLDRTAFF
>TRBV15|15|few|TRBJ2-1|.
TGTGCCACCAGCACCGGTGCAGGGGGGTACAATGAGCAGTTCTTC
CATSTGAGGYNEQFF
>TRBV6-5|18|many|TRBJ2-6|.
TGTGCCAGCAGTTACTCGATAGTAGACGTCTCTGGGGCCAACGTCCTGACTTTC
CASSYSIVDVSGANVLTF
>TRBV20-1|14|many|TRBJ2-1|TRBD2
TGCAGTGCCCGTGGACTAGCGGGGAACAATGAGCAGTTCTTC
CSARGLAGNNEQFF
>TRBV20-1|15|many|TRBJ2-7|TRBD2
TGCAGTGCTAGAGATCCCGCTAGCGGGAGCTACGAGCAGTACTTC
CSARDPASGSYEQYF
>TRBV24-1|15|many|TRBJ1-3|.
.
CATSTSEEVGNTIYF
>TRBV2|11|.|TRBJ2-7|.
TGTGCCAGCTCTGCCTTAACCGAGCAGTACTTC
CASSALTEQYF
>TRBV12-3/TRBV12-4|16|many|TRBJ2-3|TRBD2
TGTGCCACCTCGGGACTAGCGGGAGGCCACACAGATACGCAGTATTTT
CATSGLAGGHTDTQYF
>TRBV12-3/TRBV12-4|12|.|TRBJ2-4|TRBD1
TGTGCCAGCAGCCGGGACAGGTGGTTTCAGTACTTC
CASSRDRWFQYF
>TRBV7-9|13|many|TRBJ2-2|.
TGTGCCAGCCTCAGAAGCGCTACCGGGGAGCTGTTTTTT
CASLRSATGELFF
>TRBV12-3/TRBV12-4|18|few|TRBJ2-3|TRBD1
TGTGCCAGCAGTTTAGAAAGACAGGGTGATTTCACGACAGATACGCAGTATTTT
CASSLERQGDFTTDTQYF
>TRBV12-3/TRBV12-4|16|few|TRBJ2-3|TRBD2
TGTGCCAGCAGTTTCCGGGGGGAGGGCCGGTCAGATACGCAGTATTTT
CASSFRGEGRSDTQYF
>TRBV9|15|few|TRBJ2-7|.
TGTGCCAGCAGCCCCCGCTTAGCGCAGACCTACGAGCAGTACTTC
CASSPRLAQTYEQYF